This entry lists 3 T cell receptor beta chains sequenced from one sample in a study of CD8 T cells in ankylosing spondylitis. Via MiXCR, TCRdb re-called the 5' RACE reads, giving one row per CDR3 protein. The sample has about 27,000 distinct CDR3 sequences; 7.9% are singletons. The sequenced sample consisted of blood. The receptors were gathered from a male donor with ankylosing spondylitis or in good health (not recorded which).

There are many counts of this clonotype. The rearrangement links TRBV6-6 to TRBJ1-4; maybe TRBD1 (6 bases). Per the germline V gene, CDR1 is MNHNY and CDR2 is SVGAGI (reference sequence). The V end was cut by 8 bases, the J end by 11 bases, with 21 bases between. This CDR3 is built from 14 residues. DNA for the CDR3: TGTGCCAGCTGGCCTGAGAACCAAGGGGGGAAACTGTTTTTT. Amino acids: CASWPENQGGKLFF.

The V and J genes are TRBV24-1 and TRBJ2-3, with TRBD2 matching 9 bases. Trimming at V came to 1 base and at J to 3 bases, leaving 10 bases not matched to a gene. The CDR3 spans 18 residues. Germline V lookup: CDR1 KGHDR, CDR2 SFDVKD. Here the CDR3 DNA reads TGTGCCACCAGTGATTTCCGGAGTAGCGGGAGTTGGACAGATACGCAGTATTTT. Amino acid sequence: CATSDFRSSGSWTDTQYF.

The chain employs TRBV29-1 and TRBJ1-2; a weak D match, TRBD1 (6 bases). The germline V gene encodes CDR1 SQVTM and CDR2 ANQGSEA. Trimming took off 6 bases at V and 8 bases at J, with 13 bases between the two ends. The CDR3 length is 11 residues. CDR3 DNA sequence: TGCAGCGTGCGACAGGTCCACGGCTACACCTTC. Its protein is CSVRQVHGYTF.